A selection of T cell receptor beta chains follows, all from one sample in a study of T-cell reconstitution after alpha-beta-depleted transplantation in children. MiXCR was run by TCRdb on the PCR reads, yielding one entry per CDR3 protein. This table has some 600,000 distinct CDR3 sequences, 10% to 15% appearing once. The source was PBMCs, mostly from graft donor cells, collected 360 days after TCRalphabeta/CD19-depleted stem cell transplant. The receptors stem from a male patient younger than 18 who had a stem cell transplant for acute myeloid leukemia, so the T cells may come from the graft donor. Both conserved end residues are part of each CDR3. Fields, in order: clone size, D gene, J gene, V gene, CDR3 protein, CDR3 DNA. A D gene is named only where the DNA matches it firmly. Size is stated for part of the rows, as once, few or many counts, or as a class when the clone is expanded.

>.|.|TRBJ2-5|TRBV20-1
CSATGETQYF
TGCAGTGCCACGGGCGAGACCCAGTACTTC
>.|TRBD1|TRBJ2-7|TRBV5-1
CASSLQNLQGEQYF
TGCGCCAGCAGCTTACAGAATTTACAGGGGGAGCAGTACTTC
>few|.|TRBJ1-2|TRBV18
CASSESAHNYGYTF
TGTGCCAGCTCAGAGTCGGCACACAACTATGGCTACACCTTC
>.|.|TRBJ2-7|TRBV29-1
CSVGEGDGNYEQYF
TGCAGCGTTGGTGAAGGGGATGGAAACTACGAGCAGTACTTC
>.|TRBD2|TRBJ2-7|TRBV13
CASSLSPGLALSYEQYF
TGTGCCAGCAGCTTAAGCCCGGGACTAGCGCTGTCCTACGAGCAGTACTTC
>.|.|TRBJ2-5|TRBV12-3/TRBV12-4
CASSITSGAGETQYF
TGTGCCAGCAGTATCACCTCGGGGGCTGGAGAGACCCAGTACTTC
>.|.|TRBJ2-3|TRBV4-1
CASSQAPWGKAAPTSTDTQYF
TGCGCCAGCAGCCAAGCTCCCTGGGGTAAGGCCGCGCCGACAAGCACAGATACGCAGTATTTT
>many|.|TRBJ2-2|TRBV12-3/TRBV12-4
CASSFNRRLGNTGELFF
TGTGCCAGCAGTTTTAATCGAAGGCTAGGGAACACCGGGGAGCTGTTTTTT
>few|.|TRBJ2-4|TRBV20-1
CSARSAGAKNIQYF
TGCAGTGCTCGAAGTGCGGGAGCCAAAAACATTCAGTACTTC
>.|.|TRBJ2-1|TRBV25-1
CASSGAWGDEQFF
TGTGCCAGCAGTGGGGCCTGGGGGGATGAGCAGTTCTTC
>.|TRBD2|TRBJ2-1|TRBV14
CASSQDWRSGSENEQFF
TGTGCCAGCAGCCAAGATTGGAGGAGCGGGAGTGAGAATGAGCAGTTCTTC
>few|.|TRBJ1-5|TRBV6-1
CASRPFSNQPQHF
TGTGCCAGCAGACCTTTTAGCAATCAGCCCCAGCATTTT
>few|TRBD2|TRBJ2-3|TRBV28
CASRPLAGASDTQYF
TGTGCCAGCAGGCCTCTAGCGGGAGCGTCAGATACGCAGTATTTT
>many|.|TRBJ2-3|TRBV28
CASETFTDTQYF
TGTGCCAGTGAAACTTTCACAGATACGCAGTATTTT
>.|.|TRBJ1-1|TRBV5-5
CASSSPGGNTEAFF
TGTGCCAGCAGCTCCCCTGGCGGAAACACTGAAGCTTTCTTT
>.|TRBD2|TRBJ2-1|TRBV12-3/TRBV12-4
CASSLRLAGGHPARNEQFF
TGTGCCAGCAGTTTAAGACTAGCGGGAGGCCACCCCGCTCGAAATGAGCAGTTCTTC
>many|TRBD2|TRBJ2-7|TRBV20-1
CSARRRTSVSYEQYF
TGCAGTGCTAGACGCAGGACTAGCGTTTCCTACGAGCAGTACTTC
>.|.|TRBJ2-6|TRBV5-6
CASSFGGASSGANVLTF
TGTGCCAGCAGCTTTGGGGGCGCGTCGTCTGGGGCCAACGTCCTGACTTTC
>few|.|TRBJ2-2|TRBV7-6
CASSLGARTGELFF
TGTGCCAGCAGCTTAGGGGCCCGCACCGGGGAGCTGTTTTTT
>.|TRBD2|TRBJ2-1|TRBV28
CASSQGGTSGYNEQFF
TGTGCCAGCAGTCAAGGAGGGACTAGCGGTTACAATGAGCAGTTCTTC
>many|.|TRBJ2-3|TRBV15
CATSRDRTDTQYF
TGTGCCACCAGCCGGGACCGGACAGATACGCAGTATTTT
>many|TRBD1|TRBJ1-5|TRBV12-3/TRBV12-4
CASRDQGGQPQHF
TGTGCCAGCAGGGATCAGGGGGGACAGCCCCAGCATTTT
>few|TRBD2|TRBJ2-2|TRBV5-1
CASSGTSGRDTGELFF
TGCGCCAGCAGCGGAACTAGCGGGAGAGACACCGGGGAGCTGTTTTTT
>many|.|TRBJ2-1|TRBV19
CASSIATSPYNEQFF
TGTGCCAGTAGTATAGCGACAAGTCCCTACAATGAGCAGTTCTTC
>.|.|TRBJ1-2|TRBV4-3
CASSQEGRGGESYTF
TGCGCCAGCAGCCAAGAAGGGCGGGGGGGTGAAAGCTACACCTTC
>few|.|TRBJ2-7|TRBV7-2
CASAQGRGPSYEQYF
TGTGCCAGCGCCCAGGGCAGGGGTCCTTCCTACGAGCAGTACTTC
>.|.|TRBJ2-1|TRBV3-1
CASSQGVLSSYNEQFF
TGTGCCAGCAGCCAAGGGGTCCTTAGCTCCTACAATGAGCAGTTCTTC
>.|.|TRBJ1-4|TRBV28
CASSFPRRGAGSNEKLFF
TGTGCCAGCAGTTTCCCCCGCCGAGGGGCGGGATCTAATGAAAAACTGTTTTTT